Listed below are T cell receptor beta chains from one sample, sequenced in a study of technical replicates of blood from a few donors. The protocol was immunoSEQ multiplex PCR, while the TCRdb copy is restricted to in-frame clones and leaves out a portion. The sample holds roughly 70,000 clones, over 90% seen once. The sample was PBMCs. These receptors came from a human donor in good health. Some clones in this sample may be carry-over from other donors' samples. Each CDR3 is given with its conserved first and last residue. D genes are given only for firm matches. Part of the rows lack a size; the others show once, few, many or a class for expanded clones.

j_call: TRBJ2-1; v_call: TRBV11-1; d_call: NA; clone_size: NA; cdr3_nt: TGTGCCAGCAGCATACCGCGAACCCAAGAATTCAATGAGCAGTTCTTC; cdr3_aa: CASSIPRTQEFNEQFF
j_call: TRBJ1-6; v_call: TRBV4-3; d_call: TRBD1; clone_size: NA; cdr3_nt: TGCGCCAGCAGCCAAGATTGGAGACAGGGAAATTCACCCCTCCACTTT; cdr3_aa: CASSQDWRQGNSPLHF
j_call: TRBJ2-7; v_call: TRBV7-2; d_call: TRBD2; clone_size: NA; cdr3_nt: TGTGCCACGGGGGGAGGAGGGCAGGTGAACGAGCAGTACTTC; cdr3_aa: CATGGGGQVNEQYF
j_call: TRBJ2-7; v_call: TRBV9; d_call: TRBD2; clone_size: NA; cdr3_nt: TGTGCCAGCAGCCCCGGGGGGAGGAACTACGAGCAGTACTTC; cdr3_aa: CASSPGGRNYEQYF
j_call: TRBJ2-4; v_call: TRBV2; d_call: TRBD2; clone_size: NA; cdr3_nt: TGTGCCAGCAGTGAATACGGGAGGGGAAACATTCAGTACTTC; cdr3_aa: CASSEYGRGNIQYF
j_call: TRBJ2-6; v_call: TRBV6-5; d_call: NA; clone_size: once; cdr3_nt: TGTGCCAGCAGCACAGGGTTAGGTGGGGCCAACGTCCTGACTTTC; cdr3_aa: CASSTGLGGANVLTF
j_call: TRBJ2-7; v_call: TRBV12-5; d_call: TRBD1; clone_size: NA; cdr3_nt: TGTGCTAGTGGGTCCTCCGGGACAGGGGGCAAGTACGAGCAGTACTTC; cdr3_aa: CASGSSGTGGKYEQYF
j_call: TRBJ1-1; v_call: TRBV9; d_call: TRBD1; clone_size: once; cdr3_nt: TGTGCCAGCAGCGTGCGGACAGGGGGCACTGAAGCTTTCTTT; cdr3_aa: CASSVRTGGTEAFF
j_call: TRBJ1-2; v_call: TRBV27; d_call: TRBD1; clone_size: once; cdr3_nt: TGTGCCGGCCCTACCGGGACAGGGGAATCGAACTATGGCTACACCTTC; cdr3_aa: CAGPTGTGESNYGYTF
j_call: TRBJ2-7; v_call: TRBV29-1; d_call: NA; clone_size: NA; cdr3_nt: TGCAGCGTTGAGCAGGGAGGCTACGAGCAGTACTTC; cdr3_aa: CSVEQGGYEQYF
j_call: TRBJ2-1; v_call: TRBV2; d_call: TRBD1; clone_size: NA; cdr3_nt: TGTGCCAGCAGGAATGGGGACAGGGGGGACAATGAGCAGTTCTTC; cdr3_aa: CASRNGDRGDNEQFF
j_call: TRBJ2-5; v_call: TRBV15; d_call: NA; clone_size: NA; cdr3_nt: TGTGCCACCAGCACAGACCGGCGGGGCGCGGAGACCCAGTACTTC; cdr3_aa: CATSTDRRGAETQYF
j_call: TRBJ2-2; v_call: TRBV30; d_call: TRBD2; clone_size: NA; cdr3_nt: TGTGCCTGGAGTGTAGAGGGCGGGAGGGCCGGGGAGCTGTTTTTT; cdr3_aa: CAWSVEGGRAGELFF
j_call: TRBJ1-5; v_call: TRBV6-1; d_call: TRBD1; clone_size: NA; cdr3_nt: TGTGCCAGCAGTGAAAACAGGGGGGCCAATCAGCCCCAGCATTTT; cdr3_aa: CASSENRGANQPQHF
j_call: TRBJ2-7; v_call: TRBV6-6; d_call: NA; clone_size: once; cdr3_nt: TGTGCCAGCAGACCCACAGGGTACGAGCAGTACTTC; cdr3_aa: CASRPTGYEQYF
j_call: TRBJ2-4; v_call: TRBV7-2; d_call: TRBD1; clone_size: NA; cdr3_nt: TGTGCCAGCAAACAGGGACAGGAGGCGAGCATTCAGTACTTC; cdr3_aa: CASKQGQEASIQYF
j_call: TRBJ1-2; v_call: TRBV9; d_call: NA; clone_size: NA; cdr3_nt: TGTGCCAGCAGCGTAGCGTCCCTAACGGGGGGCTACACCTTC; cdr3_aa: CASSVASLTGGYTF
j_call: TRBJ1-1; v_call: TRBV30; d_call: NA; clone_size: NA; cdr3_nt: TGTGCCTGGAGTGTCCCCGCTAAAAGCCGTGAAGCTTTCTTT; cdr3_aa: CAWSVPAKSREAFF
j_call: TRBJ2-5; v_call: TRBV30; d_call: NA; clone_size: NA; cdr3_nt: TGTGCCTGGAGTGTAAGCAGGGGAGAGACCCAGTACTTC; cdr3_aa: CAWSVSRGETQYF
j_call: TRBJ2-2; v_call: TRBV7-2; d_call: NA; clone_size: NA; cdr3_nt: TGTGCCAGCAGCTCAGGCAGACAGCCCTTCAACACCGGGGAGCTGTTTTTT; cdr3_aa: CASSSGRQPFNTGELFF
j_call: TRBJ1-2; v_call: TRBV5-4; d_call: NA; clone_size: NA; cdr3_nt: TGTGCCAGCAGCGGAACAGACTATGGCTACACCTTC; cdr3_aa: CASSGTDYGYTF
j_call: TRBJ2-7; v_call: TRBV5-1; d_call: NA; clone_size: NA; cdr3_nt: TGCGCCAGCAGCTTGGCCGGTTACAGCGAGCAGTACTTC; cdr3_aa: CASSLAGYSEQYF
j_call: TRBJ2-5; v_call: TRBV5-5; d_call: NA; clone_size: NA; cdr3_nt: TGTGCCAGCAGCTTGCTGGGGGGTACCCAAGAGACCCAGTACTTC; cdr3_aa: CASSLLGGTQETQYF
j_call: TRBJ1-1; v_call: TRBV7-6; d_call: TRBD1; clone_size: NA; cdr3_nt: TGTGCCAGCAGCCTAAGACAGGGGGGAAACACTGAAGCTTTCTTT; cdr3_aa: CASSLRQGGNTEAFF
j_call: TRBJ1-1; v_call: TRBV4-1; d_call: NA; clone_size: NA; cdr3_nt: TGCGCCAGCAGCCAATTACCTATCATCATGAACACTGAAGCTTTCTTT; cdr3_aa: CASSQLPIIMNTEAFF
j_call: TRBJ2-7; v_call: TRBV7-2; d_call: NA; clone_size: NA; cdr3_nt: TGTGCCAGCAGCTTCGGTAACAGCGAGCAGTACTTC; cdr3_aa: CASSFGNSEQYF
j_call: TRBJ1-6; v_call: TRBV7-9; d_call: TRBD1; clone_size: NA; cdr3_nt: TGTGCCAGCAGCCTTGGGACAGAAGAGGGTCCCCTCCACTTT; cdr3_aa: CASSLGTEEGPLHF
j_call: TRBJ2-2; v_call: TRBV7-9; d_call: NA; clone_size: NA; cdr3_nt: TGTGCCAGCAGCTTATCAGAAAACGGGGAGCTGTTTTTT; cdr3_aa: CASSLSENGELFF
j_call: TRBJ1-4; v_call: TRBV30; d_call: NA; clone_size: once; cdr3_nt: TGTGCCTGGAGTCTCCGGGGGATTACTAATGAAAAACTGTTTTTT; cdr3_aa: CAWSLRGITNEKLFF
j_call: TRBJ2-7; v_call: TRBV7-8; d_call: NA; clone_size: NA; cdr3_nt: TGTGCCAGCAGCTTCGTAGCGAACTACGAGCAGTACTTC; cdr3_aa: CASSFVANYEQYF
j_call: TRBJ2-7; v_call: TRBV27; d_call: TRBD2; clone_size: NA; cdr3_nt: TGTGCCAGCAGTGCGCTGACTAGCGGCTACGAGCAGTACTTC; cdr3_aa: CASSALTSGYEQYF
j_call: TRBJ2-1; v_call: TRBV14; d_call: NA; clone_size: NA; cdr3_nt: TGTGCCAGCAGCCAAGATCCGGAGGGCAGGAAGCAGTTCTTC; cdr3_aa: CASSQDPEGRKQFF
j_call: TRBJ2-1; v_call: TRBV11-1; d_call: NA; clone_size: NA; cdr3_nt: TGTGCCAGCAGCCAGGGGGTAGCGGGGTATAATGAGCAGTTCTTC; cdr3_aa: CASSQGVAGYNEQFF
j_call: TRBJ2-7; v_call: TRBV6-5; d_call: TRBD2; clone_size: NA; cdr3_nt: TGTGCCAGCAGCCCGGGACTAGGCTCCTACGAGCAGTACTTC; cdr3_aa: CASSPGLGSYEQYF
j_call: TRBJ2-7; v_call: TRBV15; d_call: TRBD2; clone_size: once; cdr3_nt: TGTGCCACCAGCAGAGAACCCGGGGGGTCGTACGAGCAGTACTTC; cdr3_aa: CATSREPGGSYEQYF
j_call: TRBJ1-1; v_call: TRBV14; d_call: NA; clone_size: NA; cdr3_nt: TGTGCCAGCAGCCAAGATGCATTGAGAGCTTTCTTT; cdr3_aa: CASSQDALRAFF
j_call: TRBJ2-4; v_call: TRBV29-1; d_call: NA; clone_size: NA; cdr3_nt: TGCAGCGTTTCATCGGGTATGTCAGGACTAGCCAAAAACATTCAGTACTTC; cdr3_aa: CSVSSGMSGLAKNIQYF
j_call: TRBJ1-1; v_call: TRBV18; d_call: NA; clone_size: once; cdr3_nt: TGTGCCAGCTCACCGGGGGGGCCTGGCACTGAAGCTTTCTTT; cdr3_aa: CASSPGGPGTEAFF
j_call: TRBJ1-2; v_call: TRBV27; d_call: TRBD1; clone_size: NA; cdr3_nt: TGTGCCAGCAGTTCCCTACAGGGGATGAACTATGGCTACACCTTC; cdr3_aa: CASSSLQGMNYGYTF
j_call: TRBJ2-3; v_call: TRBV7-2; d_call: NA; clone_size: NA; cdr3_nt: TGTGCCAGCAGCTTATCCTCAGATACGCAGTATTTT; cdr3_aa: CASSLSSDTQYF
j_call: TRBJ2-7; v_call: TRBV4-1; d_call: TRBD2; clone_size: NA; cdr3_nt: TGCGCCAGCAGCCAAGCCGGGACTAGCAACCTCTACGAGCAGTACTTC; cdr3_aa: CASSQAGTSNLYEQYF
j_call: TRBJ2-3; v_call: TRBV18; d_call: TRBD2; clone_size: NA; cdr3_nt: TGTGCCAGCTCACTCCATGCCGGGAGGGCTGGAGATACGCAGTATTTT; cdr3_aa: CASSLHAGRAGDTQYF
j_call: TRBJ2-3; v_call: TRBV5-6; d_call: NA; clone_size: NA; cdr3_nt: TGTGCCAGCAGCGCGGGGACTCCGGGAGATACGCAGTATTTT; cdr3_aa: CASSAGTPGDTQYF
j_call: TRBJ2-7; v_call: TRBV5-3; d_call: TRBD1; clone_size: NA; cdr3_nt: TGTGCCAGAAGCAGCCGACAGGGAGATCCCTACGAGCAGTACTTC; cdr3_aa: CARSSRQGDPYEQYF
j_call: TRBJ1-1; v_call: TRBV7-3; d_call: NA; clone_size: NA; cdr3_nt: TGTGCCAGCAAGACAGACGGAATGAACACTGAAGCTTTCTTT; cdr3_aa: CASKTDGMNTEAFF
j_call: TRBJ2-5; v_call: TRBV19; d_call: TRBD2; clone_size: NA; cdr3_nt: TGTGCCAGTAGTCCCCGGACTAGCGGGGGTTCGGAGACCCAGTACTTC; cdr3_aa: CASSPRTSGGSETQYF
j_call: TRBJ1-5; v_call: TRBV5-8; d_call: TRBD1; clone_size: NA; cdr3_nt: TGTGCCAGCAGCTACGGACAGGGGTCGAATCAGCCCCAGCATTTT; cdr3_aa: CASSYGQGSNQPQHF
j_call: TRBJ2-5; v_call: TRBV27; d_call: NA; clone_size: once; cdr3_nt: TGTGCCAGCAGGCAGGGGGGAGGCGGCCAAGAGACCCAGTACTTC; cdr3_aa: CASRQGGGGQETQYF